This is a list of T cell receptor beta chains from one sample in a study of blood T cell repertoires in COVID-19. Method: immunoSEQ multiplex PCR; TCRdb's copy keeps in-frame clones and lacks some. The table includes 380,000 or so clones, 65% to 90% detected once. Sequenced input: peripheral blood. The receptors stem from a woman in her sixties with COVID-19, enrolled during active disease. The CDR3 runs from the conserved cysteine through the conserved F or W. D genes are given only for firm matches.

16	TRBV5-1	NA	TRBJ1-6	TGCGCCAGCAGCAGGCTGCAGGGGTTGAATAATTCACCCCTCCACTTT	CASSRLQGLNNSPLHF
15	TRBV7-8	TRBD1	TRBJ2-5	TGTGCCAGCAGCTTAATAGTGGGACAGAGAGAGACCCAGTACTTC	CASSLIVGQRETQYF
17	TRBV18	NA	TRBJ2-6	TGTGCCAGCTCACTGAGGGAGGCGAGCTCTGGGGCCAACGTCCTGACTTTC	CASSLREASSGANVLTF
14	TRBV7-2	TRBD1	TRBJ1-2	TGTGCCAGCAGCTTGGACAGGGGTGACTATGGCTACACCTTC	CASSLDRGDYGYTF
16	TRBV18	NA	TRBJ1-1	TGTGCCAGCTCACCACTGGAAGCAGGGATGAACACTGAAGCTTTCTTT	CASSPLEAGMNTEAFF
14	TRBV5-1	TRBD1	TRBJ1-2	TGCGCCAGCAGCCATGGGACAGGGAGTTATGGCTACACCTTC	CASSHGTGSYGYTF
14	TRBV6-6	TRBD1	TRBJ2-7	TGTGCCAGCAGTTACTCTCAGACAGGGTACGAGCAGTACTTC	CASSYSQTGYEQYF
15	TRBV5-1	TRBD2	TRBJ2-7	TGCGCCAGCAGCTTGGGGCAGCGGGGACCCTACGAGCAGTACTTC	CASSLGQRGPYEQYF
15	TRBV9	NA	TRBJ2-3	TGTGCCAGCAGCGTAGAGGGACGGGGGGCCGATACGCAGTATTTT	CASSVEGRGADTQYF
12	TRBV6-5	NA	TRBJ2-7	TGTGCCGCCCGGGGGTCCTCCTACGAGCAGTACTTC	CAARGSSYEQYF
15	TRBV4-3	TRBD1	TRBJ1-6	TGCGCCAGCAGCCCCGTAGACAGGGGTGATAGATCCCTCCACTTT	CASSPVDRGDRSLHF
15	TRBV7-2	NA	TRBJ1-2	TGTGCCAGCAGCTTAGTCGGCAGGGGCTGGGATGGCTACACCTTC	CASSLVGRGWDGYTF